One and the same sample provided the 22 T cell receptor beta chains below, sequenced in a study of CD8+ T cells in alopecia areata. Reverse transcribed after extraction, RNA yielded cDNA as the sequencing template. Measured with immunoSEQ multiplex PCR; TCRdb has only the in-frame clones, and not every one. The data contain 190,000 or so clones, 58% of them singletons. The treatment denotes: oral pan-JAK inhibitor, 5-10 mg twice daily. The sequencing here drew on CD4+ T cells sorted from blood, taken at week 24, from a patient treated with tofacitinib. Source of these receptors: a human donor with alopecia areata.

The V call is TRBV28, the J call TRBJ1-2; D perhaps matches TRBD1 (5 bases). The CDR3 consists of 15 residues. Per germline, CDR1 MDHEN and CDR2 SYDVKM. The V gene lost 8 bases and the J gene lost 4 bases, with 20 bases spanning the gap. CDR3 region: CASGYMRTSGYGYTF. CDR3 sequence (DNA): TGTGCCAGCGGATACATGAGGACATCGGGCTATGGCTACACCTTC.

The chain uses TRBV15 and TRBJ2-6; D uncertain. From germline, CDR1 is LNHNV and CDR2 YYDKDF (reference sequence). The CDR3 has 16 amino acids. Between the trimmed V and J ends, which lost 0 bases and 0 bases, there was a span of 6 bases. The CDR3 reads CATSRDRNSGANVLTF. The CDR3 bases are TGTGCCACCAGCAGAGACAGGAACTCTGGGGCCAACGTCCTGACTTTC.

The CDR3 sequence is CASSLEANTQYF. The CDR3 nucleotides read TGTGCCAGCAGCTTAGAGGCCAATACGCAGTATTTT. V and J are TRBV7-2 and TRBJ2-3; D is undetermined. Trimming took 1 base from V and 7 from J, leaving 6 bases between them. CDR1 and CDR2 (germline): SGHTA, FQGNSA. The CDR3 consists of 12 residues.

In its sample, this clone was seen a few times. This chain connects TRBV7-2 to TRBJ2-7, with D perhaps given as TRBD1 or TRBD2 (5 bases each). The germline V gene has CDR1 SGHTA and CDR2 FQGNSA. Trimming cost V 4 bases and J 2 bases, with 15 bases left between them. CDR3 size: 15 residues. Written as DNA, the CDR3 is TGTGCCAGCAGCTCGTTTGGGGACGGAACCTACGAGCAGTACTTC. It specifies CASSSFGDGTYEQYF.

The chain recombines TRBV6-6 with TRBJ2-4; no firm D call. Deletions cut 2 bases from V and 6 bases from J, with 2 bases between. The CDR3 loop spans 11 amino acids. CDR1 MNHNY and CDR2 SVGAGI come from the germline V gene (reference sequence). CDR3 nucleotide sequence: TGTGCCAGCAGTTACAGAAACATTCAGTACTTC. Its translation: CASSYRNIQYF.

This clone has a single count. The V gene is TRBV29-1, the J gene TRBJ2-1, with 7 bases aligning to TRBD2. This CDR3 has 16 amino acids. V was pared by 8 bases and J by 7 bases, with 20 bases of the junction left unmatched. The germline gives CDR1 SQVTM, CDR2 ANQGSEA. The CDR3 DNA follows: TGCAGCTCGAAGGTTACAATAGCGGGTGTTTGGAATGAGCAGTTCTTC. Its protein product is CSSKVTIAGVWNEQFF.

V and J are TRBV7-2 and TRBJ2-1, with a tentative D call TRBD2 (5 bases). Deletions cut 1 base from V and 3 bases from J, with 10 bases between. CDR3 length: 15 residues. CDR1 is SGHTA, CDR2 FQGNSA, per germline. The CDR3 DNA is TGTGCCAGCAGCTTAGACGGGAACCTCTACAATGAGCAGTTCTTC. It encodes CASSLDGNLYNEQFF. Combining the CDR3 with reference TRBV7-2 and TRBJ2-1 gives the whole variable domain GAGVSQSPSNKVTEKGKDVELRCDPISGHTALYWYRQSLGQGLEFLIYFQGNSAPDKSGLPSDRFSAERTGGSVSTLTIQRTQQEDSAVYLCASSLDGNLYNEQFFGPGTRLTVL.

The chain uses TRBV2 and TRBJ2-2; perhaps TRBD2 as D (6 bases). This CDR3 spans 18 amino acids. Germline V gives CDR1 SNHLY, CDR2 FYNNEI. Trimming shortened V by 4 bases and J by 4 bases, and 22 bases separated the two germline ends. The DNA for the CDR3 is TGTGCCAGCAGTGCCGAACTGCTAGACCTCGGGAGCACCGGGGAGCTGTTTTTT. Protein: CASSAELLDLGSTGELFF.

The chain combines TRBV29-1 with TRBJ2-1, with D perhaps TRBD1 (6 bases). The CDR3 totals 13 residues. The germline V gene encodes CDR1 SQVTM and CDR2 ANQGSEA. Trimming shortened V by 7 bases and J by 5 bases, and 15 bases separated the two germline ends. The CDR3 sequence is CSGERQVDNEQFF. The CDR3 bases are TGCAGCGGTGAGCGACAGGTGGACAATGAGCAGTTCTTC.

The V and J genes are TRBV23-1 and TRBJ1-2; D perhaps matches TRBD1 (5 bases). TRBV23-1 falls under the ORF class, with uncertain function. The CDR3 spans 12 residues. V was cut by 8 bases and J by 4 bases, with 11 bases left in between. The CDR3 loop is CASGRQLYGYTF. In DNA form, the CDR3 reads TGCGCCAGCGGGAGACAGCTCTATGGCTACACCTTC.

This clone was seen a few times. The sample contains more than one DNA sequence encoding this CDR3. The chain uses TRBV5-1 and TRBJ2-7; D is unclear. The germline CDR1 and CDR2 sequences are SGHRS and YFSETQ. Trimming removed 3 bases from V and 3 bases from J, with 7 bases in between. There are 12 residues in the CDR3. The chain's CDR3 is CASSSTGYEQYF. The CDR3 DNA reads TGCGCCAGCAGCTCTACGGGCTACGAGCAGTACTTC.

The chain couples TRBV7-2 to TRBJ2-7; D not certain. This CDR3 spans 13 amino acids. V lost 3 bases and J 3 bases, leaving 9 bases between the germline ends. Germline lookup yields CDR1 SGHTA and CDR2 FQGNSA. The DNA for the CDR3 is TGTGCCAGCAGCTTGATGGTCAGCTACGAGCAGTACTTC. It yields the protein CASSLMVSYEQYF.

The chain recombines TRBV27 with TRBJ2-5, with TRBD1 as a possible D gene (6 bases). Between the trimmed V and J ends, which lost 5 bases and 5 bases, there was a span of 18 bases. This CDR3 has 15 amino acids. Germline-derived CDR1 and CDR2 are MNHEY and SMNVEV (reference sequence). In nucleotides, the CDR3 is TGTGCCAGCAGTCGAGAACCGACAGGAAGGGAGACCCAGTACTTC. Its protein product is CASSREPTGRETQYF.

The chain recombines TRBV7-9 with TRBJ2-5, with D tentatively TRBD1 (5 bases). The CDR3 contains 10 residues. Trimming took off 11 bases at V and 3 bases at J, with 7 bases between the two ends. Germline-derived CDR1 and CDR2 are SEHNR and FQNEAQ (reference sequence). The CDR3 DNA reads TGTGCCGAAGGGGAAGAGACCCAGTACTTC. It is translated as CAEGEETQYF.

This clone was seen only once. The V gene is TRBV9, the J gene TRBJ2-7; D is possibly TRBD2 (6 bases). Germline lookup yields CDR1 SGDLS and CDR2 YYNGEE. Deletions cut 0 bases from V and 6 bases from J, with 19 bases between. This CDR3 spans 16 amino acids. This CDR3 is CASSVDPQMAGPEQYF. The CDR3 bases are TGTGCCAGCAGCGTAGACCCACAAATGGCGGGGCCCGAGCAGTACTTC.

The gene calls are TRBV19 and TRBJ2-5, with TRBD1 matching over 8 bases. The CDR3 loop spans 15 amino acids. From germline, CDR1 is LNHDA and CDR2 SQIVND (reference sequence). V lost 4 bases to trimming and J lost 1 base; unmatched junction nucleotides: 5. In DNA form, the CDR3 reads TGTGCCAGTAGTAGACGACAGGGGCCCCAAGAGACCCAGTACTTC. It encodes CASSRRQGPQETQYF.

This rearrangement joins TRBV28 to TRBJ1-1; 7 positions agree with TRBD1. The germline V gene has CDR1 MDHEN and CDR2 SYDVKM. J was trimmed by 8 bases and V by 7 bases; bases with no gene match: 7. This CDR3 region has 12 residues. Here the CDR3 reads CASTRQGWEAFF. The CDR3 DNA sequence: TGTGCCAGCACCCGACAGGGCTGGGAAGCTTTCTTT.

This chain links TRBV7-2 with TRBJ2-3, with D tentatively TRBD1 or TRBD2 (6 bases each). This CDR3 has 16 residues. From germline, CDR1 is SGHTA and CDR2 FQGNSA. With 4 bases removed from V and 0 bases from J, the gap between germline ends came to 14 bases. CDR3 loop: CASSSVRGTSTDTQYF. The CDR3 nucleotides are TGTGCCAGCAGCTCGGTTAGGGGGACTAGCACAGATACGCAGTATTTT.

In this sample, this clone turned up once. The rearrangement links TRBV30 to TRBJ2-1, with D hard to call. Germline V gene data show CDR1 as GTSNPN and CDR2 as SVGIG (reference sequence). Trimming took off 2 bases at V and 7 bases at J, with 3 bases between the two ends. The CDR3 covers 10 residues. CDR3 in DNA: TGTGCCTGGAGTAGAAATGAGCAGTTCTTC. It encodes CAWSRNEQFF.

The chain carries TRBV5-1 and TRBJ1-1; weak D call: TRBD1 (5 bases). The V gene lost 0 bases and the J gene lost 1 base, with 10 bases spanning the gap. The CDR3 length is 15 residues. Germline loops: CDR1 SGHRS, CDR2 YFSETQ. This CDR3 is CASSLEAQGNTEAFF. CDR3 nucleotide sequence: TGCGCCAGCAGCTTGGAGGCGCAGGGGAACACTGAAGCTTTCTTT.

The V call is TRBV12-2, the J call TRBJ2-7; the table's D call, TRBD2, has no DNA check behind it. TRBV12-2 is a known pseudogene. The CDR3 covers 12 residues. The CDR3 region is CASRLQRLVEYF. The CDR3 DNA follows: TGTGCAAGTCGCTTACAACGACTAGTAGAGTACTTC.

The CDR3 sequence is CASSQDQGGVQETQYF. The CDR3 nucleotides read TGCGCCAGCAGCCAAGATCAAGGGGGAGTGCAAGAGACCCAGTACTTC. V usage is TRBV4-1 and J usage is TRBJ2-5; maybe TRBD1 (6 bases). The V and J ends lost 0 bases and 2 bases respectively, with 13 bases between them. Germline V gene data show CDR1 as MGHRA and CDR2 as YSYEKL. The CDR3 is made up of 16 amino acids.